This T cell receptor (beta chain) appears in the sequencing data of a study of cytomegalovirus exposure and HLA in healthy donors. About the research overall: Earlier findings included more than 95 million unique TCR beta sequences obtained from about 170 million T cells.

Overall study findings and caveats: Follow-up analysis found HLA locus-dependent TCR association rates, highest for DRB1 and lowest for HLA-C.

13 Jbeta primers and 60 Vbeta primers were used for the PCR. The protocol was immunoSEQ multiplex PCR, while the TCRdb copy is restricted to in-frame clones and leaves out a portion. Altogether some 100,000 clones are present, roughly three quarters being singletons, with the ten largest covering about 16%. A remark on this clone: Its target is not known.

CDR1 MNHEY and CDR2 SVGAGI come from the germline V gene. The CDR3 runs to 15 residues. V shed 6 bases and J 2 bases; nucleotides not matched to a gene: 10. The V call is TRBV6-5, the J call TRBJ2-7, with TRBD2 matching over 7 bases. The receptor was derived from a man aged 45 to 65 in good health and CMV-seropositive. Sequenced material: PBMCs. This CDR3 reads CASSERGGPAYEQYF. CDR3 in DNA: TGTGCCAGCAGCGAGAGGGGAGGGCCTGCCTACGAGCAGTACTTC.